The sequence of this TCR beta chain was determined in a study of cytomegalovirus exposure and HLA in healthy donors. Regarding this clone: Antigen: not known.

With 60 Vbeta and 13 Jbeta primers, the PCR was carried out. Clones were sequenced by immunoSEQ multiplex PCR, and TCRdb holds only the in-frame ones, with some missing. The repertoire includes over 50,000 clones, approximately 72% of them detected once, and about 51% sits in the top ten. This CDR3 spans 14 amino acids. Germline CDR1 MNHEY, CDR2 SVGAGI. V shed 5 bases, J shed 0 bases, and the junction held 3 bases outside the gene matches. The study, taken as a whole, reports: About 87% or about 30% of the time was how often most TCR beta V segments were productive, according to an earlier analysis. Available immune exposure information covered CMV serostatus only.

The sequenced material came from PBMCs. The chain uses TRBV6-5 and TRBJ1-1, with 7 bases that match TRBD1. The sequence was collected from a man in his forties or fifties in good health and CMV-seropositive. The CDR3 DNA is TGTGCCAGCAGTGAACAGGGGCTGAACACTGAAGCTTTCTTT. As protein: CASSEQGLNTEAFF.